Listed here are 14 T cell receptor beta chains from one sample, sequenced in a study of early T cells in non-severe SARS-CoV-2 infection. TCRdb reprocessed the 5' RACE reads with MiXCR, giving one entry per CDR3 protein. The sample holds over 60,000 distinct CDR3 sequences; around 12% are singletons and the top ten take 2.5% to 3.5%. Sequenced here: whole blood, sampled at baseline. These receptors were obtained from an adult who was a healthcare worker with PCR-confirmed SARS-CoV-2 infection or an uninfected control (not recorded which).

This clonotype turned up a few times. CDR3 region: CASSLMNTEAFF. As DNA, the CDR3 is TGTGCCAGCAGTTTAATGAACACTGAAGCTTTCTTT. J is TRBJ1-1 and V is TRBV6-2 or TRBV6-3; no firm D call. The CDR3 contains 12 residues. With 4 bases removed from V and 0 bases from J, the gap between germline ends came to 3 bases. Germline CDR1 MNHEY, CDR2 SVGEGT.

The V call is TRBV28, the J call TRBJ1-4, with a weak D call TRBD1 (5 bases). Trimming took off 6 bases at V and 8 bases at J, with 10 bases between the two ends. From germline, CDR1 is MDHEN and CDR2 SYDVKM. The CDR3 has 12 residues. The CDR3 protein is CASRRTNEKLFF. CDR3 nucleotides: TGTGCCAGCAGGAGGACAAACGAAAAACTGTTTTTT.

The chain links TRBV20-1 to TRBJ1-3; no definite D call. The CDR3 length is 12 residues. The germline CDR1 and CDR2 sequences are DFQATT and SNEGSKA (reference sequence). The V end lost 4 bases, the J end lost 3 bases, and 7 bases lay between the germline ends. The CDR3 spells CSAIASGNTIYF. The DNA for the CDR3 is TGCAGTGCTATTGCGAGTGGAAACACCATATATTTT.

There are many counts of this clonotype. Here the CDR3 DNA reads TGTGCCAGCAGTGACTGGACGATCCAGAATTCACCCCTCCACTTT. Protein sequence: CASSDWTIQNSPLHF. This chain joins TRBV6-6 and TRBJ1-6, with D hard to call. Between the trimmed V and J ends, which lost 5 bases and 7 bases, there was a span of 15 bases. The germline CDR1 and CDR2 sequences are MNHNY and SVGAGI (reference sequence). The CDR3 contains 15 residues.

The V gene is TRBV29-1, the J gene TRBJ2-5, with a possible D match to TRBD2 (6 bases). V dropped 3 bases and J dropped 2 bases, with 7 bases sitting between them. The V gene's germline CDR1 is SQVTM and CDR2 ANQGSEA. The CDR3 has 12 amino acids. CDR3 coding DNA: TGCAGCGTTGACCGGGGGCAAGAGACCCAGTACTTC. It translates to CSVDRGQETQYF.

This clonotype came up many times. The chain combines TRBV20-1 with TRBJ2-7; 11 bases align to TRBD1. The CDR3 length is 14 residues. The V gene's germline CDR1 is DFQATT and CDR2 SNEGSKA (reference sequence). V lost 3 bases, J lost 6 bases, and 7 bases stayed unmatched. The CDR3 sequence is CSARDGQGALEQYF. CDR3 nucleotide sequence: TGCAGTGCTAGGGACGGACAGGGGGCCCTCGAGCAGTACTTC.

This clonotype was counted at least ten times. V is TRBV7-2 and J is TRBJ1-1; TRBD1 is a possible D gene (5 bases). Germline CDR1 is SGHTA and CDR2 is FQGNSA. This CDR3 is built from 12 residues. The V end was cut by 1 base, the J end by 11 bases, with 11 bases between. CDR3 loop: CASSLEGIGAFF. DNA of the CDR3: TGTGCCAGCAGCTTAGAGGGGATCGGGGCTTTCTTT.

The chain couples TRBV7-2 to TRBJ1-6; 8 nucleotides line up with TRBD1. J was trimmed by 8 bases and V by 5 bases; bases with no gene match: 5. This CDR3 comprises 14 residues. CDR1 SGHTA and CDR2 FQGNSA come from the germline V gene. CDR3 sequence: CASSRGQADSPLHF. In nucleotides, the CDR3 is TGTGCCAGCAGCCGGGGACAGGCGGATTCACCCCTCCACTTT. Filled out from reference TRBV7-2 and TRBJ1-6, the complete variable domain reads GAGVSQSPSNKVTEKGKDVELRCDPISGHTALYWYRQSLGQGLEFLIYFQGNSAPDKSGLPSDRFSAERTGGSVSTLTIQRTQQEDSAVYLCASSRGQADSPLHFGNGTRLTVT.

The chain combines TRBV11-2 with TRBJ2-7, with D unresolved. Trimming shortened V by 2 bases and J by 6 bases, and 5 bases separated the two germline ends. The CDR3 is 11 amino acids. Germline lookup yields CDR1 SGHAT and CDR2 FQNNGV. The CDR3 nucleotides read TGTGCCAGCAGCTTAAGTGGCGAGCAGTACTTC. It encodes CASSLSGEQYF.

This clonotype has a handful of counts. The V call is TRBV24-1, the J call TRBJ2-3; no reliable D call. The CDR3 extends over 15 amino acids. Germline V gene sequence: CDR1 KGHDR, CDR2 SFDVKD. V gave up 3 bases and J gave up 0 bases, with 9 bases separating them. The CDR3 nucleotides read TGTGCCACCAGTGATCTTGGCAGAAGCACAGATACGCAGTATTTT. Protein: CATSDLGRSTDTQYF.

This clonotype was counted between two and nine times. This rearrangement joins TRBV12-3 or TRBV12-4 to TRBJ1-2; D ambiguous. The CDR3 loop spans 13 amino acids. V lost 2 bases to trimming and J lost 8 bases, with 12 bases between them. CDR3 protein: CASSLSGSQGYTF. Here the CDR3 DNA reads TGTGCCAGCAGTTTATCCGGCAGTCAAGGCTACACCTTC.

V usage is TRBV15 and J usage is TRBJ2-3, with a weak D call TRBD1 (6 bases). The CDR3 spans 15 residues. Trimming removed 0 bases at V and 2 bases at J, with 9 bases between. Per germline, CDR1 LNHNV and CDR2 YYDKDF (reference sequence). The CDR3 sequence: CATSRDRGTTDTQYF. In DNA form, the CDR3 reads TGTGCCACCAGCAGAGATAGGGGGACCACAGATACGCAGTATTTT.

The DNA of the CDR3 is TGTGCCAGCTCACCACTAGGACAGAGAAACTATGGCTACACCTTC. Encoded protein: CASSPLGQRNYGYTF. The J gene is TRBJ1-2, the V gene TRBV18, with a tentative D call TRBD1 (6 bases). This CDR3 has 15 residues. From germline, CDR1 is KGHSH and CDR2 LQKENI. V lost 1 base and J 2 bases, leaving 11 bases between the germline ends.

The DNA of the CDR3 is TGTGCCAGCAGTTTAGGGCACTCGAACACTGAAGCTTTCTTT. This codes for CASSLGHSNTEAFF. The gene calls are TRBV12-3 or TRBV12-4 and TRBJ1-1; D ambiguous. The CDR3 sequence is 14 residues long. Trimming stripped 1 base from V and 1 base from J, with 7 bases between.